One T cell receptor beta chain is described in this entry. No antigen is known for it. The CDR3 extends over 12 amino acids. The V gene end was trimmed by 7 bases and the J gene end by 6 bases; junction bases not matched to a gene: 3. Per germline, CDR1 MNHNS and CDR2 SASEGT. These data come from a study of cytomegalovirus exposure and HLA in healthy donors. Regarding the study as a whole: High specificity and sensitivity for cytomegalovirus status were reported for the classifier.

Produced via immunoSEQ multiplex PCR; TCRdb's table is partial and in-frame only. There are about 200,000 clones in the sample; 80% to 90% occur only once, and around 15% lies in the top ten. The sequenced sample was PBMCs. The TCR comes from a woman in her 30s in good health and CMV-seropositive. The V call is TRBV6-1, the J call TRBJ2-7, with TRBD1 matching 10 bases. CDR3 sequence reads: CASTGQGVEQYF. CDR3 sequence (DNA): TGTGCCAGCACAGGACAGGGGGTCGAGCAGTACTTC.